Presented here are 23 T cell receptor beta chains from one specimen sequenced in a study of blood T cell repertoires in COVID-19. The protocol was immunoSEQ multiplex PCR, while the TCRdb copy is restricted to in-frame clones and leaves out a portion. The sample carries over 65,000 clones, approximately 90% recorded once. The source material was peripheral blood. These receptor sequences come from a human donor in a cohort sampled during active COVID-19.

This chain connects TRBV5-1 to TRBJ2-7, with D perhaps TRBD2 (5 bases). CDR3 size: 13 residues. The V gene's germline CDR1 is SGHRS and CDR2 YFSETQ. The V and J ends lost 0 bases and 3 bases respectively, with 7 bases between them. CDR3 bases: TGCGCCAGCAGCTTGGGGGAGAACTACGAGCAGTACTTC. It codes for CASSLGENYEQYF.

This clone occurred many times. This chain links TRBV9 with TRBJ2-3, with D maybe TRBD1 (5 bases). The germline V gene has CDR1 SGDLS and CDR2 YYNGEE. Deletions cut 0 bases from V and 3 bases from J, with 11 bases between. This CDR3 spans 15 amino acids. Here the CDR3 DNA reads TGTGCCAGCAGCGTAGTTGGGGCTTTTACAGATACGCAGTATTTT. It yields the protein CASSVVGAFTDTQYF.

This clone has just one count. The gene calls are TRBV29-1 and TRBJ2-3, with D possibly being TRBD1 (5 bases). V lost 3 bases, J lost 2 bases, and 9 bases lay in between. This CDR3 spans 13 amino acids. CDR1 and CDR2 (germline): SQVTM, ANQGSEA. CDR3 residues: CSVDAGNTDTQYF. In DNA form, the CDR3 reads TGCAGCGTTGACGCAGGGAACACAGATACGCAGTATTTT.

The chain employs TRBV19 and TRBJ1-1, with D possibly matching TRBD1 (6 bases). Trimming removed 4 bases from V and 0 bases from J, with 9 bases in between. CDR1 LNHDA and CDR2 SQIVND come from the germline V gene (reference sequence). This CDR3 region has 14 residues. CDR3 nucleotides: TGTGCCAGTAGTAAAGGACAGCTGAACACTGAAGCTTTCTTT. As protein: CASSKGQLNTEAFF.

The chain uses TRBV7-9 and TRBJ2-3; D unclear. The CDR3 length is 17 residues. Trimming removed 4 bases at V and 1 base at J, with 18 bases between. The germline V gene encodes CDR1 SEHNR and CDR2 FQNEAQ (reference sequence). CDR3 amino acids: CASSSPGPEPRTDTQYF. The CDR3 bases are TGTGCCAGCAGCTCCCCGGGTCCGGAGCCCCGCACAGATACGCAGTATTTT.

The chain employs TRBV3-1 (or the pseudogene TRBV3-2) and TRBJ1-5; D is unclear. The CDR3 totals 15 residues. Deletions cut 1 base from V and 6 bases from J, with 13 bases between. Germline V lookup: CDR1 LGHDT, CDR2 YNNKEL (reference sequence). CDR3 in amino acids: CASSQGKGGSQPQHF. The CDR3 DNA follows: TGTGCCAGCAGCCAAGGAAAAGGAGGGAGTCAGCCCCAGCATTTT.

The rearrangement uses TRBV2 and TRBJ2-1; no clear D gene. Germline values: CDR1 SNHLY, CDR2 FYNNEI. The CDR3 loop spans 15 amino acids. Trimming stripped 4 bases from V and 4 bases from J, with 14 bases between. Written as DNA, the CDR3 is TGTGCCAGCAGTGGTTCCCAGACTGTATACAATGAGCAGTTCTTC. It codes for CASSGSQTVYNEQFF.

V gene TRBV5-8 combines with J gene TRBJ1-5; 7 bases are shared with TRBD1. Germline CDR1 SGHTS, CDR2 YDEGEE. The CDR3 sequence is 17 residues long. V was clipped by 4 bases and J by 6 bases; unmatched bases: 16. CDR3 amino acids: CASSGPTGGRGSQPQHF. For the CDR3, the DNA is TGTGCCAGCAGCGGACCCACCGGGGGCAGGGGGTCTCAGCCCCAGCATTTT.

A single count supports this clone. The rearrangement joins TRBV7-8 to TRBJ1-6, with D maybe TRBD1 (6 bases). Germline values: CDR1 SGHVS, CDR2 FQNEAQ. The CDR3 extends over 16 amino acids. V lost 1 base to trimming and J lost 10 bases, with 17 bases between them. In DNA form, the CDR3 reads TGTGCCAGCAGCTTAGGGGTGGCAGGGGTTGGGTCACCCCTCCACTTT. This encodes CASSLGVAGVGSPLHF.

This chain uses TRBV30 with TRBJ2-2, with 8 nucleotides matching TRBD1. The ends lost 2 bases at V and 3 bases at J; junction bases unmatched: 5. Germline loops: CDR1 GTSNPN, CDR2 SVGIG (reference sequence). The CDR3 consists of 15 residues. Written as DNA, the CDR3 is TGTGCCTGGAGTTACCGGACAGGGTACACCGGGGAGCTGTTTTTT. It is translated as CAWSYRTGYTGELFF.

The chain uses TRBV9 and TRBJ1-3, with 12 bases matching TRBD1. Trimming took 2 bases from V and 4 from J; bases not matched to a gene: 4. Germline V CDR1 and CDR2: SGDLS, YYNGEE. This CDR3 has 16 residues. The CDR3, as DNA: TGTGCCAGCAGCGTCGGGACAGGGGGCGGCGGAAACACCATATATTTT. This gives the protein CASSVGTGGGGNTIYF.

CDR3 nucleotide sequence: TGTGCCAGCAGTGAACGGCCAGGGGTGTATGGCTACACCTTC. The encoded protein is CASSERPGVYGYTF. This sequence joins TRBV2 and TRBJ1-2; TRBD1 is a possible D gene (6 bases). Germline V CDR1 and CDR2: SNHLY, FYNNEI. The CDR3 covers 14 residues. V was cut by 2 bases and J by 5 bases, with 12 bases left in between.

V and J are TRBV6-2 or TRBV6-3 and TRBJ1-1; no definite D call. CDR1 is MNHEY and CDR2 is SVGEGT in the germline V gene. Trimming pared 4 bases from V and 4 bases from J, leaving 13 bases between. CDR3 length: 14 residues. The CDR3 nucleotides read TGTGCCAGCAGTTTTGACAAAAAACGCACTGAAGCTTTCTTT. This encodes CASSFDKKRTEAFF.

The CDR3 bases are TGCGCCAGCAGCCAAGCGACAGGTGACAATCAGCCCCAGCATTTT. Its protein is CASSQATGDNQPQHF. The V gene is TRBV4-1, the J gene TRBJ1-5; D might be TRBD1 (6 bases). The CDR3 length is 15 residues. The germline V gene has CDR1 MGHRA and CDR2 YSYEKL. V lost 1 base, J lost 3 bases, and 10 bases lay in between.

V gene TRBV19 combines with J gene TRBJ2-7, with 8 bases that match TRBD1. The germline gives CDR1 LNHDA, CDR2 SQIVND (reference sequence). With V trimmed by 5 bases and J by 5 bases, 14 bases remained unmatched. The CDR3 spans 16 residues. In DNA, the CDR3 is TGTGCCAGTAGTTCGAACGTCCTAGGACAGGGCGACGAGCAGTACTTC. This gives the protein CASSSNVLGQGDEQYF.

The chain couples TRBV6-6 to TRBJ2-4, with D possibly being TRBD1 (5 bases). V lost 10 bases to trimming and J lost 6 bases, with 16 bases between them. The CDR3 loop spans 13 amino acids. Germline CDR1 is MNHNY and CDR2 is SVGAGI (reference sequence). This CDR3 is CATGRENPNIQYF. The CDR3 DNA sequence: TGTGCCACCGGCAGGGAAAACCCAAACATTCAGTACTTC.

This clone was seen just once. J is TRBJ1-5 and V is TRBV7-9; a weak D match, TRBD1 (6 bases). There are 15 residues in the CDR3. Deletions cut 4 bases from V and 4 bases from J, with 14 bases between. The V gene's germline CDR1 is SEHNR and CDR2 FQNEAQ (reference sequence). The CDR3 DNA is TGTGCCAGCAGCTCCAACGACAGGATAAATCAGCCCCAGCATTTT. Amino acids: CASSSNDRINQPQHF.

The chain combines TRBV5-1 with TRBJ2-1; 11 bases are a match to TRBD2. J gave up 6 bases and V 9 bases, and 8 bases lay outside the gene matches. CDR3 length: 14 residues. The germline V gene has CDR1 SGHRS and CDR2 YFSETQ. The CDR3 DNA reads as TGCGCCACCACTCTAGCGGGGGGCCCCAATGAGCAGTTCTTC. Translation: CATTLAGGPNEQFF.

Details on this clone: An end of the junction differs from the germline gene, which may be a read error. The rearrangement joins TRBV9 to TRBJ2-1; 12 positions match TRBD2. The CDR3 consists of 16 residues. CDR1 and CDR2 (germline): SGDLS, YYNGEE. CDR3 nucleotides: TGTGCCAGCAGCGGACCGACTAGCGGGGGCCCCAATGCGCAGTTCTTC. As protein: CASSGPTSGGPNAQFF.

This clone came up a few times. The rearrangement joins TRBV11-2 to TRBJ2-2; the match to TRBD1 covers 10 bases. Unmatched junction bases numbered 6, after V lost 2 bases and J lost 6 bases. The CDR3 has 16 residues. The germline V gene has CDR1 SGHAT and CDR2 FQNNGV. CDR3 amino acids: CASSLILGQGAGELFF. The CDR3, as DNA: TGTGCCAGCAGCTTAATCCTCGGACAGGGGGCCGGGGAGCTGTTTTTT.

The CDR3 loop reads CASRTGPNTEAFF. The CDR3 DNA is TGTGCCAGTAGGACAGGGCCGAACACTGAAGCTTTCTTT. V usage is TRBV19 and J usage is TRBJ1-1; 7 bases align to TRBD1. CDR3 length equals 13 residues. V trimming: 6 bases; J trimming: 1 base; junction bases outside the gene matches: 2. The germline V gene encodes CDR1 LNHDA and CDR2 SQIVND (reference sequence).

The gene calls are TRBV19 and TRBJ2-6; possible D gene TRBD2, 5 bases. The CDR3 totals 15 residues. Germline CDR1 reads LNHDA; CDR2 reads SQIVND (reference sequence). V was cut by 5 bases and J by 2 bases, with 10 bases left in between. Here the CDR3 DNA reads TGTGCCAGTAGTCTTCGGGATACTGGGGCCAACGTCCTGACTTTC. Protein sequence: CASSLRDTGANVLTF. The variable domain in full, completed from reference TRBV19 and TRBJ2-6, reads DGGITQSPKYLFRKEGQNVTLSCEQNLNHDAMYWYRQDPGQGLRLIYYSQIVNDFQKGDIAEGYSVSREKKESFPLTVTSAQKNPTAFYLCASSLRDTGANVLTFGAGSRLTVL.

The rearrangement joins TRBV2 to TRBJ1-4, with 12 bases fitting TRBD1. The V gene's germline CDR1 is SNHLY and CDR2 FYNNEI. The CDR3 is 15 amino acids. The V and J ends lost 3 bases and 13 bases, in that order; junction bases with no gene match: 9. For the CDR3, the DNA is TGTGCCAGCAGTGACGGGGGGACAGGGGGCCTCCTACTGTTTTTT. Translated, it gives CASSDGGTGGLLLFF.